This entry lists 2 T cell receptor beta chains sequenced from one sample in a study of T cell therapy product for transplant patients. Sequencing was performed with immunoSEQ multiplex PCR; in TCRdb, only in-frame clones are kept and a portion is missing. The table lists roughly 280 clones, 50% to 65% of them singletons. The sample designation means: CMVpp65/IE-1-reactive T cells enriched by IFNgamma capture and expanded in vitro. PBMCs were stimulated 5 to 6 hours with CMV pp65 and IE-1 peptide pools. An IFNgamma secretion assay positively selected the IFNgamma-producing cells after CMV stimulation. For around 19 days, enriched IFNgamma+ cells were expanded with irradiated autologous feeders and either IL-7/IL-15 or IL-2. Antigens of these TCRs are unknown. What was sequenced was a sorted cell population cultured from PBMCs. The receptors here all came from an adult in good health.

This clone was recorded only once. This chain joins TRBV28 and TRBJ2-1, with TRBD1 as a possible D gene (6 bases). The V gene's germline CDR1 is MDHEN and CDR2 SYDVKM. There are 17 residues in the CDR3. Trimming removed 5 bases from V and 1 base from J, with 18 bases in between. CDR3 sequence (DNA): TGTGCCAGCAGTCCCTTAGACCAGGGGCGGTCCTACAATGAGCAGTTCTTC. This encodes CASSPLDQGRSYNEQFF.

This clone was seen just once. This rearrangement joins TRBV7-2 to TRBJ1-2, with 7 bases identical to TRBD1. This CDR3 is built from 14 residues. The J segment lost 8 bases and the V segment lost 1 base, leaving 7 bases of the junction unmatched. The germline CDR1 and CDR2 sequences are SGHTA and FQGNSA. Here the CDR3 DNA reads TGTGCCAGCAGCTTAGAGACGACAGGGAACGGCTACACCTTC. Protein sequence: CASSLETTGNGYTF.